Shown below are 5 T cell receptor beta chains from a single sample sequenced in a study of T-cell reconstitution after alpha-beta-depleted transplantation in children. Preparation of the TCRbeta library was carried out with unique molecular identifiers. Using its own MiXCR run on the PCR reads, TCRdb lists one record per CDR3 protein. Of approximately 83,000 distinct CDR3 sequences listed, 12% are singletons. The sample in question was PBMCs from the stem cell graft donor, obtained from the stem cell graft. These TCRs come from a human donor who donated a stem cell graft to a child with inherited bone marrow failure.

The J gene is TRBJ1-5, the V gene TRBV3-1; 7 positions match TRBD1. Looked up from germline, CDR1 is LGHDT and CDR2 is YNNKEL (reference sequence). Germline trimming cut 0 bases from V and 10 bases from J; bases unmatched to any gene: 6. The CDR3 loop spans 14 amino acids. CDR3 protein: CASSQEGQGGPQHF. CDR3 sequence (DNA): TGTGCCAGCAGCCAAGAAGGGCAGGGGGGACCCCAGCATTTT.

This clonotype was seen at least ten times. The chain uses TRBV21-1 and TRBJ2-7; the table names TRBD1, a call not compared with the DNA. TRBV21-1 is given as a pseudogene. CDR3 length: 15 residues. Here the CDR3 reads CASSKGGGGVYEQYF. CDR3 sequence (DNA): TGTGCCAGCAGCAAAGGTGGCGGGGGCGTCTACGAGCAGTACTTC.

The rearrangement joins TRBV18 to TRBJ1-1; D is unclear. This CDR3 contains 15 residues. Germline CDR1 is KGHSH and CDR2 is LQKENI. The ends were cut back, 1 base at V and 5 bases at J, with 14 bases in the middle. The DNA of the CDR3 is TGTGCCAGCTCACCACAGGGAGGGCGAATGACTGAAGCTTTCTTT. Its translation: CASSPQGGRMTEAFF.

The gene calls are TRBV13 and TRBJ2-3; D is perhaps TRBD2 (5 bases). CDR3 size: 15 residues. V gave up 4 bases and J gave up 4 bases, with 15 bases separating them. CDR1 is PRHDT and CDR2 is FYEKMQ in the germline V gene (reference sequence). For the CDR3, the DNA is TGTGCCAGCAGCTACGCACTAGTGGTTCCAGATACGCAGTATTTT. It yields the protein CASSYALVVPDTQYF.

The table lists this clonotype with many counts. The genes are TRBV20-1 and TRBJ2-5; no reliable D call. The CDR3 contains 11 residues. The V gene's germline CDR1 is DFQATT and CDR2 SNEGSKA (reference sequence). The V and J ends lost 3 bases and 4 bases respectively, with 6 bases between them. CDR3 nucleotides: TGCAGTGCTAGGCCCCTAGAGACCCAGTACTTC. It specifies CSARPLETQYF.